The 25 T cell receptor beta chains below were found in one sample sequenced in a study of T cells in Graves' hyperthyroidism and ophthalmopathy. TCR beta CDR3 regions were amplified from RNA. First-round RT-PCR targeting the TCR CDR3 was performed with the HTBI primer set. Using its own MiXCR run on the multiplex PCR reads, TCRdb lists one record per CDR3 protein. The sample has fewer than 450,000 distinct CDR3 sequences; about a sixth are singletons. The sequencing sample was made of blood. The receptors stem from a young woman with Graves' hyperthyroidism that later progressed to Graves' ophthalmopathy.

There are many counts of this clonotype. The chain uses TRBV10-3 and TRBJ2-7, with 8 positions matching TRBD1. V lost 11 bases and J lost 3; bases outside the gene matches: 6. This CDR3 spans 12 amino acids. CDR1 and CDR2 (germline): ENHRY, SYGVKD. CDR3 DNA: TGTGCCGTATGGACAGGGAACTACGAGCAGTACTTC. Encoded protein: CAVWTGNYEQYF.

Many counts were recorded for this clonotype. J is TRBJ1-1 and V is TRBV28, with a possible D match to TRBD1 (5 bases). CDR1 and CDR2 (germline): MDHEN, SYDVKM. The CDR3 sequence is 14 residues long. Trimming cost V 8 bases and J 5 bases, with 18 bases left between them. The CDR3 spells CASHYRDVLTEAFF. The CDR3 nucleotides read TGTGCCAGCCATTACCGGGACGTACTAACTGAAGCTTTCTTT.

This clonotype has a count of ten or more. The chain employs TRBV5-5 and TRBJ2-5; D may be TRBD1 (6 bases). CDR1 SGHKS and CDR2 YYEKEE come from the germline V gene (reference sequence). The V end was cut by 0 bases, the J end by 3 bases, with 12 bases between. The CDR3 extends over 15 amino acids. The DNA of the CDR3 is TGTGCCAGCAGCTTGGGCCAGGGGCAGAAAGAGACCCAGTACTTC. It encodes CASSLGQGQKETQYF.

This clonotype showed up just a few times. The rearrangement joins TRBV9 to TRBJ2-1; 8 positions match TRBD2. The V gene end was trimmed by 5 bases and the J gene end by 7 bases; junction bases not matched to a gene: 11. The germline gives CDR1 SGDLS, CDR2 YYNGEE. The CDR3 runs to 15 residues. The DNA of the CDR3 is TGTGCCAGCAGTATCTCCGGGACTAGAGTTAATGAGCAGTTCTTC. The encoded protein is CASSISGTRVNEQFF.

This clonotype appeared many times. The genes are TRBV12-3 or TRBV12-4 and TRBJ2-1, with D maybe TRBD1 (6 bases). Trimming left V 5 bases short and J 8 bases short, with 13 bases between. This CDR3 is 13 amino acids long. Here the CDR3 DNA reads TGTGCCAGCAGTGGGACATCGGCCGATGAGCAGTTCTTC. Its translation: CASSGTSADEQFF.

This clonotype was detected many times. The chain employs TRBV5-1 and TRBJ2-1; 8 bases map to TRBD2. The CDR3 loop spans 14 amino acids. J gave up 3 bases and V 4 bases, and 3 bases lay outside the gene matches. Per the germline V gene, CDR1 is SGHRS and CDR2 is YFSETQ. The CDR3 is CASSTTSGYNEQFF. CDR3 in DNA: TGCGCCAGCAGCACTACTAGCGGCTACAATGAGCAGTTCTTC.

This clonotype was picked up many times. The chain has TRBV11-2 and TRBJ2-1; no definite D call. Germline lookup yields CDR1 SGHAT and CDR2 FQNNGV. This CDR3 contains 15 residues. V was shortened by 8 bases and J by 5 bases, with 19 bases between the two germline ends. CDR3: CASGKIQGRDNEQFF. The CDR3 DNA follows: TGTGCCAGCGGCAAGATCCAAGGTCGGGACAATGAGCAGTTCTTC.

At least ten counts were recorded for this clonotype. V gene TRBV28 combines with J gene TRBJ1-6; no definite D call. Germline CDR1 and CDR2: MDHEN and SYDVKM. This CDR3 has 18 residues. Trimming left V 5 bases short and J 3 bases short, with 20 bases between. In DNA form, the CDR3 reads TGTGCCAGCAGTCCCCGCCTACAGATAGACTACTATAATTCACCCCTCCACTTT. Encoded protein: CASSPRLQIDYYNSPLHF.

This chain links TRBV9 with TRBJ2-3, with D tentatively TRBD2 (5 bases). Germline CDR1 reads SGDLS; CDR2 reads YYNGEE. V lost 1 base and J 7 bases, leaving 13 bases between the germline ends. This CDR3 spans 14 amino acids. The CDR3 protein is CASSVKILDNTQYF. In DNA form, the CDR3 reads TGTGCCAGCAGCGTAAAGATACTAGACAATACGCAGTATTTT.

At least ten counts were recorded for this clonotype. The chain joins TRBV27 to TRBJ1-1; TRBD1 agrees at 8 bases. The CDR3 length is 17 residues. The V gene's germline CDR1 is MNHEY and CDR2 SMNVEV (reference sequence). V lost 2 bases, J lost 6 bases, and 14 bases stayed unmatched. Here the CDR3 DNA reads TGTGCCAGCAGTTTAACCCGCCTACGACAGGGGATCGCTGAAGCTTTCTTT. Translating it yields CASSLTRLRQGIAEAFF.

This chain connects TRBV4-1 to TRBJ2-7; D is uncertain. CDR3 length equals 13 residues. The germline gives CDR1 MGHRA, CDR2 YSYEKL. Trimming shortened V by 1 base and J by 6 bases, and 10 bases separated the two germline ends. CDR3 in amino acids: CASSQVKDGEQYF. CDR3 coding DNA: TGCGCCAGCAGCCAAGTTAAGGATGGCGAGCAGTACTTC.

This clonotype was found many times. The rearrangement uses TRBV6-5 and TRBJ1-2; possible D gene TRBD1, 5 bases. Trimming took 0 bases from V and 4 from J, leaving 21 bases between them. The CDR3 contains 18 residues. Per germline, CDR1 MNHEY and CDR2 SVGAGI. The DNA of the CDR3 is TGTGCCAGCAGTTACTCGCCTCCCAGAAGGGGCCGCCGCTATGGCTACACCTTC. The encoded protein is CASSYSPPRRGRRYGYTF.

This clonotype was recorded many times. This sequence joins TRBV5-6 and TRBJ2-5; TRBD1 aligns across 7 bases. Germline CDR1 is SGHDT and CDR2 is YYEEEE. This CDR3 is built from 14 residues. V trimming: 2 bases; J trimming: 3 bases; junction bases outside the gene matches: 4. CDR3 loop: CASSFFDREETQYF. CDR3 sequence (DNA): TGTGCCAGCAGCTTTTTCGACAGGGAAGAGACCCAGTACTTC. Complete variable domain (other parts from reference TRBV5-6 and TRBJ2-5): DAGVTQSPTHLIKTRGQQVTLRCSPKSGHDTVSWYQQALGQGPQFIFQYYEEEERQRGNFPDRFSGHQFPNYSSELNVNALLLGDSALYLCASSFFDREETQYFGPGTRLLVL.

As for this clonotype: A much larger clone lies a single base off, so this may be a read error. The rearrangement joins TRBV3-1 to TRBJ2-7; no clear D. This CDR3 is 14 amino acids long. Looked up from germline, CDR1 is LGHDT and CDR2 is YNNKEL (reference sequence). DNA of the CDR3: TGTGCCAGCAGCCAGGGCAAGGTCTCCCACGAGCAGTACTTC. It encodes CASSQGKVSHEQYF.

The V call is TRBV11-2, the J call TRBJ2-1, with 10 bases matching TRBD2. The trim removed 3 bases at V and 7 bases at J, leaving 3 bases unmatched. Germline loops: CDR1 SGHAT, CDR2 FQNNGV. The CDR3 is 14 amino acids. The CDR3 DNA follows: TGTGCCAGCAGCTTGGGACTAGCGATGAATGAGCAGTTCTTC. Amino acid sequence: CASSLGLAMNEQFF.

The chain carries TRBV10-1 and TRBJ2-6; D gene unclear. The length of the CDR3 is 18 residues. Germline V gives CDR1 WNHNN, CDR2 SYGVQD (reference sequence). V was shortened by 6 bases and J by 0 bases, with 18 bases between the two germline ends. DNA for the CDR3: TGCGCCAGCAGCGCTCCCAAATCTCTGGACTCTGGGGCCAACGTCCTGACTTTC. As protein: CASSAPKSLDSGANVLTF.

The table lists this clonotype with many counts. The rearrangement joins TRBV29-1 to TRBJ2-7; 10 positions match TRBD2. After removal of 1 base from V and 0 bases from J, the junction contained 6 bases not matched to a gene. The germline V gene encodes CDR1 SQVTM and CDR2 ANQGSEA. The CDR3 loop spans 16 amino acids. CDR3 in amino acids: CSVEAGTSVGSYEQYF. DNA for the CDR3: TGCAGCGTTGAAGCGGGGACTAGCGTCGGCTCCTACGAGCAGTACTTC.

The chain joins TRBV12-3 or TRBV12-4 to TRBJ1-1, with 9 positions matching TRBD1. V gave up 5 bases and J gave up 3 bases; unmatched junction bases: 7. CDR3 length: 15 residues. CDR3 DNA sequence: TGTGCCAGCAGTGCATCGACAGGGGGGCACACTGAAGCTTTCTTT. Its translation is CASSASTGGHTEAFF.

The rearrangement joins TRBV30 to TRBJ2-1; TRBD2 aligns across 8 bases. CDR3 length: 14 residues. The V and J ends lost 4 bases and 6 bases, in that order; junction bases with no gene match: 8. The germline V gene has CDR1 GTSNPN and CDR2 SVGIG (reference sequence). The CDR3 coding sequence is TGTGCCTGGATTTTGAGCGGGAGCGGCAATGAGCAGTTCTTC. It specifies CAWILSGSGNEQFF. Combining the CDR3 with reference TRBV30 and TRBJ2-1 gives the whole variable domain SQTIHQWPATLVQPVGSPLSLECTVEGTSNPNLYWYRQAAGRGLQLLFYSVGIGQISSEVPQNLSASRPQDRQFILSSKKLLLSDSGFYLCAWILSGSGNEQFFGPGTRLTVL.

This clonotype has more than one count but fewer than ten. The chain uses TRBV4-1 and TRBJ1-5, with 9 bases matching TRBD1. V lost 0 bases, J lost 4 bases, and 4 bases stayed unmatched. The CDR3 runs 16 residues. CDR1 MGHRA and CDR2 YSYEKL come from the germline V gene. CDR3 coding DNA: TGCGCCAGCAGCCAAGATGGACAGGGGTCTAATCAGCCCCAGCATTTT. This translates into CASSQDGQGSNQPQHF.

V usage is TRBV29-1 and J usage is TRBJ1-1; D is uncertain. Trimming left V 3 bases short and J 1 base short, with 12 bases between. Germline V gene sequence: CDR1 SQVTM, CDR2 ANQGSEA. This CDR3 region has 14 residues. The CDR3, as DNA: TGCAGCGTTGATACGGCACGGCGGAACACTGAAGCTTTCTTT. Translating gives CSVDTARRNTEAFF.

At least ten counts were recorded for this clonotype. The genes are TRBV20-1 and TRBJ2-5, with 8 bases that match TRBD1. The germline V gene encodes CDR1 DFQATT and CDR2 SNEGSKA (reference sequence). With 6 bases clipped from V and 5 bases from J, the junction kept 5 bases outside the gene matches. The CDR3 is 12 amino acids. The CDR3 region is CSARTGSETQYF. The CDR3 nucleotides read TGCAGTGCGAGGACAGGGAGTGAGACCCAGTACTTC.

This clonotype occurred many times. The J gene is TRBJ2-5, the V gene TRBV11-2, with D perhaps matching TRBD2 (5 bases). Looked up from germline, CDR1 is SGHAT and CDR2 is FQNNGV. V gave up 1 base and J gave up 5 bases, with 14 bases separating them. The CDR3 totals 15 residues. CDR3 bases: TGTGCCAGCAGCTTAGTGGCACTAGGATTGGAGACCCAGTACTTC. It codes for CASSLVALGLETQYF.

This clonotype has a count of ten or more. The chain uses TRBV28 and TRBJ1-2; 11 bases agree with TRBD1. The germline gives CDR1 MDHEN, CDR2 SYDVKM. CDR3 length equals 15 residues. Trimming at V came to 7 bases and at J to 4 bases, leaving 8 bases not matched to a gene. The CDR3 DNA reads as TGTGCCAGCACAAAAAGAGGGACAGGGGGCTATGGCTACACCTTC. Protein sequence: CASTKRGTGGYGYTF.

J is TRBJ2-5 and V is TRBV12-3 or TRBV12-4; the D is unclear. The V end was cut by 6 bases, the J end by 4 bases, with 15 bases between. The CDR3 has 14 amino acids. In DNA form, the CDR3 reads TGTGCCAGCAGAAACACCGCCTCTGGAGAGACCCAGTACTTC. This translates into CASRNTASGETQYF.